This TCR beta chain came from a study of blood T cells in healthy people across ages (dated by TCRdb to about 2015). Notes on the research overall: In model experiments, template switching captured roughly one uniquely barcoded TCR beta cDNA molecule for every two T cells. To track age-related changes in TCR beta repertoire diversity, the study relied on deep sequencing normalized with unique cDNA molecular identifiers. Four age groups were formed from the donors: young (average 16 years), middle-aged (around 40), aged (approximately 60) and long-lived (around 82). Two additional independent replicas of 1 million unique cDNA reads from the same blood draw were analyzed for two donors (one aged 18 to 30 and one aged 80 or older).

The method was 5' RACE. Sequencing took place on an Illumina HiSeq 2500. A second about 6 to 11 cycle PCR used a sample-barcoded 5' primer and a J-beta primer mix. A unique molecular identifier was introduced onto each TCR beta cDNA molecule by a template-switch 5' adaptor carrying 12 random nucleotides. Each sample yielded at least 2.5 million CDR3-containing paired-end reads. First-strand cDNA was synthesized from all RNA with the Mint cDNA synthesis kit, primed by a TRBC-specific oligonucleotide. All cDNA was treated with uracil-DNA glycosylase and then went through a first 18-cycle PCR with the universal primers M1SS and BC2_uni_R. The study's processing was this. Each sample was normalized by randomly selecting 1 million high-quality reads, each carrying a distinct molecular identifier. Instead of being binned into consensus sequences, reads that shared molecular identifiers were thrown out. MiTCR, with a Q25 quality threshold and the strictest error-elimination algorithm, was used for CDR3 identification, clonotype clustering and error correction. A nonparametric unseen species model with Euler transformation was used to estimate lower-bound total TCR beta diversity. The raw public data were reprocessed by TCRdb itself: fastp quality trimming at Q25, MiXCR clonotype calling, in-frame beta chains only. Rows are combined by CDR3 protein, so each entry shows the most common genes and DNA. TCRdb's processing, not the authors', yielded these V and J calls. The sample records 450,000 to 650,000 distinct CDR3 sequences, around 24% of which are singletons. Approximately 8.7% of the sample is in the top ten clones.

Comment on this clonotype: Its antigen is currently not known. Per-base qualities were not stored, and no clone one base away is much larger.

Here is what the overall study found, with its caveats: As age increased, observed TCR beta diversity per million T cells dropped in a roughly linear way, and a significant reduction was already evident by age around 41. Because profiling used bulk unsorted PBMCs, naive and antigen-experienced compartments could not be compared conclusively. Estimates of total diversity based on one million sequenced T cells were considered lower bounds and underestimates. The CMV infection status of donors was not known, potentially confounding age-related changes in expanded clonotypes. Compared with the aged group, more naive CD4+ T cells, fewer expanded clones and increased TCR diversity were shown by the long-lived group, suggesting age selection. Observed TCR beta diversity correlated strongly with the percentage of naive T cells measured by flow cytometry.

From V the trimming removes 3 bases and from J it removes 2 bases, while the gene matches leave 4 bases of the junction unaccounted for. The CDR3 covers 16 residues, taking in both the cysteine and the phenylalanine. Of the read, only the CDR3 DNA is kept; its 48 bases are in frame from base 1. The germline V gene supplies CDR1 SGHVS and CDR2 FQNEAQ. Donors were 30 to 45 systemically healthy Caucasian individuals from Russia aged roughly 6 to 95 years. Approximately 10 milliliters of peripheral blood were collected from each donor into EDTA-treated Vacutainer tubes. Ficoll-Paque density-gradient centrifugation was used to isolate PBMCs, with at least 7 million obtained per sample. Trizol reagent was used to extract total RNA from the PBMCs, yielding at least 6 micrograms per sample. The percentages of naive CD45RAhigh/CD27high T cells were determined by flow cytometry on a PBMC aliquot from every donor.

The sample was also reused in another study, on T cells of mothers and their children. Per the second study: Nine systemically healthy Caucasian individuals, comprising three mothers and their six children, were included as donors. cDNA synthesis used all of the extracted RNA, with roughly 1.5 ug of RNA in each 15 ul reaction. In the second PCR, the M1S primer introduced both the sample barcodes and 2-4 random nucleotides. More than 9 million TCR beta CDR3 reads were obtained from each mother, and roughly 3.1 million reads were obtained from each child. In both related and unrelated pairs, thymic selection shapes the output of TCR recombination in a similar way, with inherited differences having only a minor effect. Related mother-child pairs always showed normalized repertoire overlap that was slightly higher than in unrelated mother-child pairs, though the difference was never significant. Persistent microchimeric T cell clones were not detected, at a sensitivity of approximately 93 clones per million clonotypes. To look for features that set related mother-child pairs apart from unrelated individuals, the researchers ran deep NGS to compare the TCR beta repertoires of mothers and children. Mothers averaged roughly 36 +/- 4 years of age and children averaged about 10 +/- 4 years. After adapters were ligated using NEBNext reagents, the libraries underwent 100+100 nt paired-end sequencing on an Illumina HiSeq 2000. To prevent cross-contamination, the mother and child libraries were prepared a month apart and were sequenced in separate runs. Each donor had between about 500,000 and 2,300,000 distinct TCR beta clonotypes identified. Naive TCR beta clonotypes were estimated from low-frequency clonotypes matched to each donor's FACS-determined naive share, without sorting.

The TCR originated in a boy aged 5-17 years in good health. Recombination joined TRBV7-8 with TRBJ2-1, with TRBD2 identical over 10 junction bases. Sequencing was carried out using blood. The CDR3 corresponds to CASSFSGGATYNEQFF. The DNA is TGTGCCAGCAGCTTCAGCGGGGGGGCCACCTACAATGAGCAGTTCTTC.